The 5 T cell receptor beta chains presented below share a single source sample, sequenced in a study of PD-L1 blockade in urothelial cancer. Only in-frame clones appear in the TCRdb table, and some are missing; sequencing was by immunoSEQ multiplex PCR. The top ten clones hold about 15% of a sample with more than 40,000 clones, roughly 80% of them seen once. As for time point: peripheral blood 6 weeks after treatment start. Here the sequenced sample was PBMCs, taken around atezolizumab (anti-PD-L1) treatment. All receptors come from a man aged 55 to 70 with urothelial cancer.

V is TRBV10-2 and J is TRBJ2-3; 11 positions agree with TRBD2. The V and J ends lost 5 bases and 1 base, in that order; junction bases with no gene match: 2. Looked up from germline, CDR1 is WSHSY and CDR2 is SAAADI. The CDR3 covers 15 residues. As DNA, the CDR3 is TGCGCCAGCAGTCCGACTAGCGGGGGCACAGATACGCAGTATTTT. It translates to CASSPTSGGTDTQYF.

This chain connects TRBV28 to TRBJ2-1; D remains ambiguous. Trimming cost V 8 bases and J 0 bases, with 8 bases left between them. CDR1 is MDHEN and CDR2 is SYDVKM in the germline V gene. CDR3 length: 13 residues. CDR3 nucleotide sequence: TGTGCCAGCTCGTTAGCCTCCTACAATGAGCAGTTCTTC. Protein: CASSLASYNEQFF.

The rearrangement links TRBV9 to TRBJ2-2, with D possibly being TRBD2 (6 bases). V shed 4 bases and J shed 9 bases, with 10 bases lying between them. The germline V gene has CDR1 SGDLS and CDR2 YYNGEE. The CDR3 runs to 12 residues. The CDR3: CASSMGLRELFF. The CDR3 DNA is TGTGCCAGCAGCATGGGACTGCGGGAGCTGTTTTTT.

This chain joins TRBV5-4 and TRBJ1-2; D call uncertain. Trimming cost V 4 bases and J 4 bases, with 17 bases left between them. The CDR3 length is 15 residues. The germline V gene has CDR1 SGHNT and CDR2 YYREEE (reference sequence). The CDR3 DNA reads as TGTGCCAGCAGCCCCCCGGTCCCGGAGGGCTATGGCTACACCTTC. Encoded protein: CASSPPVPEGYGYTF.

The chain couples TRBV28 to TRBJ1-6; the match to TRBD1 covers 9 bases. J gave up 6 bases and V 7 bases, and 4 bases lay outside the gene matches. Per germline, CDR1 MDHEN and CDR2 SYDVKM. The length of the CDR3 is 14 residues. The DNA of the CDR3 is TGTGCCAGCATGGGGACAGGGAGTAATTCACCCCTCCACTTT. It encodes CASMGTGSNSPLHF.